The 17 T cell receptor beta chains listed next were all sequenced from one sample in a study of T cell repertoires in cytomegalovirus infection. MiXCR, run by TCRdb on the reads, gives a single entry per CDR3 protein. The table records about 320,000 distinct CDR3 sequences, more than 9% of them present only once. The sequenced material came from PBMCs. The receptors were sampled from a human donor in good health (CMV status not recorded). Some clones in this sample may be carry-over from other donors' samples.

This clonotype turned up a few times. The rearrangement joins TRBV7-9 to TRBJ1-2; the D gene is possibly TRBD1 (5 bases). V was clipped by 4 bases and J by 7 bases, with 19 bases between them. The CDR3 is 15 amino acids. Germline V lookup: CDR1 SEHNR, CDR2 FQNEAQ (reference sequence). This CDR3 is CASSSLDTPLGGYTF. The CDR3 DNA reads TGTGCCAGCAGCTCCCTGGACACCCCTCTGGGTGGCTACACCTTC.

With regard to this clonotype: A much larger clone lies a single base off, so this may be a read error. The chain is built from TRBV7-2 and TRBJ1-3; a possible D gene is TRBD1 (6 bases). CDR3 size: 15 residues. Germline-derived CDR1 and CDR2 are SGHTA and FQGNSA. The V end was cut by 5 bases, the J end by 9 bases, with 20 bases between. CDR3 nucleotide sequence: TGTGCCAGCAGCCTAGGGGGTGGAGGGTTGAGCACCATATATTTT. Translation: CASSLGGGGLSTIYF.

This clonotype was picked up many times. The V call is TRBV12-3 or TRBV12-4, the J call TRBJ2-7; 7 nucleotides align to TRBD1. V lost 4 bases and J lost 0; bases outside the gene matches: 9. This CDR3 is 16 amino acids long. The CDR3 loop is CASSWTGTDLSYEQYF. CDR3 DNA: TGTGCCAGCAGTTGGACCGGGACAGACCTCTCCTACGAGCAGTACTTC.

This clonotype was seen more than once but under ten times. The gene calls are TRBV20-1 and TRBJ2-3, with 13 nucleotides matching TRBD2. The J segment lost 4 bases and the V segment lost 6 bases, leaving 7 bases of the junction unmatched. Germline CDR1 DFQATT, CDR2 SNEGSKA (reference sequence). This CDR3 region has 15 residues. Here the CDR3 reads CSALGLAGVSDTQYF. The CDR3 nucleotides are TGCAGTGCCCTAGGACTAGCGGGAGTTTCAGATACGCAGTATTTT.

This clonotype turned up a few times. This rearrangement joins TRBV7-6 to TRBJ1-1; 8 nucleotides match TRBD1. This CDR3 region has 13 residues. With V trimmed by 5 bases and J by 7 bases, 6 bases remained unmatched. The V gene's germline CDR1 is SGHVS and CDR2 FNYEAQ. As DNA, the CDR3 is TGTGCCAGCAGCAAGACAGGGGCTGGTGAAGCTTTCTTT. It is translated as CASSKTGAGEAFF.

A word on this clonotype: This may come from a read error, since a much larger clone is one base off. The CDR3 does not close with the conserved phenylalanine or tryptophan, likely indicating a read error. This chain uses TRBV12-5 with TRBJ1-3; no firm D call. This CDR3 comprises 14 residues. V was trimmed by 1 base and J by 6 bases, leaving 10 bases between them. CDR1 LGHNT and CDR2 FRNRAP come from the germline V gene. CDR3 bases: TGTGCTAGTGGTTTGGGAAACAGTCCAAACACCATATATTTA. Its protein product is CASGLGNSPNTIYL.

This clonotype was counted ten times or more. The chain recombines TRBV7-2 with TRBJ1-6, with D maybe TRBD1 (6 bases). This CDR3 is 15 amino acids long. From germline, CDR1 is SGHTA and CDR2 FQGNSA. V lost 5 bases to trimming and J lost 10 bases, with 18 bases between them. CDR3: CASSRSQGNYSPLHF. Here the CDR3 DNA reads TGTGCCAGCAGCCGATCCCAGGGGAATTACTCACCCCTCCACTTT.

V gene TRBV25-1 combines with J gene TRBJ2-5; D perhaps matches TRBD1 (5 bases). V lost 5 bases and J 6 bases, leaving 10 bases between the germline ends. Germline V gene lookup returns CDR1 MGHDK and CDR2 SYGVNS. The CDR3 is made up of 12 amino acids. CDR3 DNA sequence: TGTGCCAGCAGTAGGGGTCGACAGACCCAGTACTTC. This gives the protein CASSRGRQTQYF. The full variable domain, its missing parts supplied by reference TRBV25-1 and TRBJ2-5, is EADIYQTPRYLVIGTGKKITLECSQTMGHDKMYWYQQDPGMELHLIHYSYGVNSTEKGDLSSESTVSRIRTEHFPLTLESARPSHTSQYLCASSRGRQTQYFGPGTRLLVL.

This clonotype was detected many times. This chain connects TRBV7-2 to TRBJ1-1, with 7 nucleotides matching TRBD1. V lost 0 bases to trimming and J lost 0 bases; unmatched junction nucleotides: 4. Germline V gene sequence: CDR1 SGHTA, CDR2 FQGNSA. The CDR3 spans 16 residues. The CDR3 DNA is TGTGCCAGCAGCTTAGCGGGCAGGGGGTTGAACACTGAAGCTTTCTTT. This encodes CASSLAGRGLNTEAFF. Together with reference TRBV7-2 and TRBJ1-1, the CDR3 gives the full variable domain: GAGVSQSPSNKVTEKGKDVELRCDPISGHTALYWYRQSLGQGLEFLIYFQGNSAPDKSGLPSDRFSAERTGGSVSTLTIQRTQQEDSAVYLCASSLAGRGLNTEAFFGQGTRLTVV.

This clonotype was seen more than once but under ten times. The chain couples TRBV6-5 to TRBJ2-3, with D possibly being TRBD2 (5 bases). Germline lookup yields CDR1 MNHEY and CDR2 SVGAGI. V shed 0 bases and J shed 1 base, with 17 bases lying between them. The CDR3 spans 18 residues. The CDR3 loop is CASSYSPGAAEGTDTQYF. As DNA, the CDR3 is TGTGCCAGCAGTTACTCGCCGGGTGCGGCGGAGGGCACAGATACGCAGTATTTT.

CDR3 nucleotides: TGTGCCAGCAGTTACGGGAACTCCAAGCAGTATTTT. Translated, it gives CASSYGNSKQYF. The chain has TRBV6-5 and TRBJ2-3; D is uncertain. The CDR3 has 12 amino acids. Germline CDR1 and CDR2: MNHEY and SVGAGI. The V end lost 2 bases, the J end lost 11 bases, and 11 bases lay between the germline ends.

This clonotype came up many times. The chain recombines TRBV7-2 with TRBJ2-3; tentative D call: TRBD1 (5 bases). CDR3 length: 15 residues. Trimming cost V 3 bases and J 4 bases, with 14 bases left between them. CDR1 is SGHTA and CDR2 is FQGNSA in the germline V gene. The CDR3 is CASSLRFQGSDTQYF. The CDR3 nucleotides are TGTGCCAGCAGCTTGCGTTTCCAGGGATCAGATACGCAGTATTTT.

This clonotype has at least ten counts. The CDR3 DNA is TGTGCCAGCAGCTTAGGGGACAGAAGGGGAACAGATACGCAGTATTTT. Its protein product is CASSLGDRRGTDTQYF. This rearrangement joins TRBV7-2 to TRBJ2-3; 7 bases are shared with TRBD1. The CDR3 is made up of 16 amino acids. Germline V gene data show CDR1 as SGHTA and CDR2 as FQGNSA. Germline trimming cut 1 base from V and 3 bases from J; bases unmatched to any gene: 7.

The V call is TRBV12-3 or TRBV12-4, the J call TRBJ1-4; maybe TRBD1 (6 bases). V lost 4 bases to trimming and J lost 7 bases, with 13 bases between them. The CDR3 is 14 residues long. In DNA, the CDR3 is TGTGCCAGCAGTTGGGGGGCAAGCGGTGAAAAACTGTTTTTT. This gives the protein CASSWGASGEKLFF.

This clonotype was recorded at least ten times. The genes are TRBV4-1 and TRBJ1-3; D is uncertain. Germline lookup yields CDR1 MGHRA and CDR2 YSYEKL. Between the trimmed V and J ends, which lost 0 bases and 7 bases, there was a span of 4 bases. The CDR3 has 12 amino acids. CDR3 sequence reads: CASSQDYNTIYF. The CDR3 nucleotides read TGCGCCAGCAGCCAAGATTACAACACCATATATTTT.

The V call is TRBV6-6, the J call TRBJ1-1; possibly TRBD1 for D (5 bases). Germline V lookup: CDR1 MNHNY, CDR2 SVGAGI (reference sequence). Trimming took off 6 bases at V and 3 bases at J, with 17 bases between the two ends. The CDR3 is 15 amino acids. The CDR3 spells CASRPTGIRYTEAFF. CDR3 DNA: TGTGCCAGCAGACCCACAGGTATCCGGTACACTGAAGCTTTCTTT.

This clonotype has a count of ten or more. The V gene is TRBV19, the J gene TRBJ1-1; D gene unclear. CDR3 length: 14 amino acids. The V end lost 3 bases, the J end lost 1 base, and 9 bases lay between the germline ends. Germline V CDR1 and CDR2: LNHDA, SQIVND (reference sequence). The CDR3 DNA follows: TGTGCCAGTAGTATCGACTTGAAGAACACTGAAGCTTTCTTT. This gives the protein CASSIDLKNTEAFF.